This T cell receptor beta chain was captured by sequencing in a study of graft-versus-host responses after intestinal transplantation. At the level of the study: All of the recipients had induction that used anti-thymocyte globulin, then tacrolimus and steroids for approximately 3 years.

As concerns this clone: The target antigen is unknown.

The assay was immunoSEQ multiplex PCR, and TCRdb's table has in-frame clones only and misses some. The sample contains 40,000 to 55,000 clones, 91% of which appear only once. Findings and limits, study-wide: Some patients had graft-donor T cell macrochimerism. In their allografts, the ratios of graft-versus-host to host-versus-graft T cell clones were high. The recipient marrow held GvH clones, and some of them showed up first in ileum or blood.

The CDR3 has 13 residues. Trimming at V came to 1 base and at J to 8 bases, leaving 5 bases not matched to a gene. The V gene's germline CDR1 is SGDLS and CDR2 YYNGEE. This clonotype originated in a human patient who received an intestinal transplant, so some T cells may come from the graft donor. The specimen was PBMCs, collected 524 days after transplant. The V call is TRBV9, the J call TRBJ1-2; TRBD1 matches 7 bases. Written as DNA, the CDR3 is TGTGCCAGCAGCGTAACCGGGACAGAAGGCTACACCTTC. It codes for CASSVTGTEGYTF.